Shown below are 14 T cell receptor beta chains from a single sample sequenced in a study of cytomegalovirus exposure and HLA in healthy donors. Vbeta (60) and Jbeta (13) primers were used in the PCR. Measured with immunoSEQ multiplex PCR; TCRdb has only the in-frame clones, and not every one. The top ten hold about 1.8% of the sample, which has some 110,000 clones, 76% seen once. The source material was PBMCs. Receptor source: a man in his fifties or sixties in good health and CMV-seronegative.

V usage is TRBV19 and J usage is TRBJ1-4; D possibly corresponds to TRBD1 (6 bases). This CDR3 spans 15 amino acids. The V gene lost 1 base and the J gene lost 0 bases, with 6 bases spanning the gap. Germline CDR1 reads LNHDA; CDR2 reads SQIVND (reference sequence). The CDR3 nucleotides read TGTGCCAGTAGTATAGGGACAGCAACTAATGAAAAACTGTTTTTT. It is translated as CASSIGTATNEKLFF. The complete variable domain, with remaining parts taken from reference TRBV19 and TRBJ1-4, reads DGGITQSPKYLFRKEGQNVTLSCEQNLNHDAMYWYRQDPGQGLRLIYYSQIVNDFQKGDIAEGYSVSREKKESFPLTVTSAQKNPTAFYLCASSIGTATNEKLFFGSGTQLSVL.

The rearrangement links TRBV19 to TRBJ1-5; D perhaps matches TRBD1 (6 bases). Germline CDR1 and CDR2: LNHDA and SQIVND (reference sequence). This CDR3 has 16 amino acids. Trimming removed 1 base at V and 11 bases at J, with 21 bases between. In DNA form, the CDR3 reads TGTGCCAGTAGTATAGGGACGGGGACATCGGTTTGGGCCCAGCATTTT. Amino acids: CASSIGTGTSVWAQHF.

This chain's CDR3 is CASSGLAGPFTYEQYV. The CDR3 DNA reads TGTGCCAGCAGCGGACTAGCGGGGCCCTTCACCTACGAGCAGTACGTC. V usage is TRBV5-6 and J usage is TRBJ2-7; 12 bases map to TRBD2. This CDR3 contains 16 residues. Germline values: CDR1 SGHDT, CDR2 YYEEEE. The ends lost 4 bases at V and 2 bases at J; junction bases unmatched: 7.

This chain uses TRBV28 with TRBJ2-4; 10 nucleotides agree with TRBD1. The length of the CDR3 is 13 residues. CDR1 and CDR2 from the germline V gene are MDHEN and SYDVKM. Trimming removed 1 base from V and 10 bases from J; junction bases left unmatched: 1. The CDR3 bases are TGTGCCAGCAGTTTATTGGACAGGGGGATTCAGTACTTC. It is translated as CASSLLDRGIQYF.

The chain couples TRBV19 to TRBJ1-1; 7 bases agree with TRBD1. V gave up 6 bases and J gave up 0 bases; unmatched junction bases: 10. In germline, CDR1 is LNHDA, CDR2 SQIVND (reference sequence). The CDR3 runs 16 residues. CDR3 nucleotides: TGTGCCAGTAGCTCTCCCCGGACAGGAGTGAACACTGAAGCTTTCTTT. Encoded protein: CASSSPRTGVNTEAFF.

CDR3 in DNA: TGTGCCAGCAGCCGCGCCCTCCCCCAATCTGAAGCTTTCTTT. As protein: CASSRALPQSEAFF. The V and J genes are TRBV6-5 and TRBJ1-1; D is uncertain. The V gene's germline CDR1 is MNHEY and CDR2 SVGAGI. V lost 6 bases and J lost 6, with 17 bases in between. This CDR3 spans 14 amino acids.

The chain links TRBV7-2 to TRBJ1-1; perhaps TRBD1 as D (5 bases). Trimming cost V 2 bases and J 0 bases, with 10 bases left between them. The CDR3 spans 15 residues. Per the germline V gene, CDR1 is SGHTA and CDR2 is FQGNSA. The CDR3 loop reads CASSLNGGLNTEAFF. DNA for the CDR3: TGTGCCAGCAGCTTAAATGGGGGGTTGAACACTGAAGCTTTCTTT.

The J gene is TRBJ2-1, the V gene TRBV19; possible D gene TRBD1, 6 bases. The CDR3 length is 16 residues. Between the trimmed V and J ends, which lost 5 bases and 8 bases, there was a span of 22 bases. Germline CDR1 LNHDA, CDR2 SQIVND (reference sequence). CDR3 in amino acids: CASSLTGDNANDEQFF. CDR3 DNA sequence: TGTGCCAGTAGTTTAACTGGGGACAACGCTAACGATGAGCAGTTCTTC.

The V and J genes are TRBV18 and TRBJ2-3; the match to TRBD1 covers 7 bases. Germline trimming cut 4 bases from V and 4 bases from J; bases unmatched to any gene: 8. CDR1 is KGHSH, CDR2 LQKENI, per germline. CDR3 length: 15 residues. The CDR3 sequence is CASSLGTDLPDTQYF. Written as DNA, the CDR3 is TGTGCCAGCTCACTCGGGACAGACCTGCCAGATACGCAGTATTTT. The entire variable domain, with the rest obtained from reference TRBV18 and TRBJ2-3, is as follows: NAGVMQNPRHLVRRRGQEARLRCSPMKGHSHVYWYRQLPEEGLKFMVYLQKENIIDESGMPKERFSAEFPKEGPSILRIQQVVRGDSAAYFCASSLGTDLPDTQYFGPGTRLTVL.

This clone was detected only a few times. The V call is TRBV7-6, the J call TRBJ2-1; TRBD1 agrees at 7 bases. V trimming: 4 bases; J trimming: 4 bases; junction bases outside the gene matches: 7. This CDR3 has 15 amino acids. Germline CDR1 is SGHVS and CDR2 is FNYEAQ. DNA for the CDR3: TGTGCCAGCAGCTCGTCCGGGACAGAGTACAATGAGCAGTTCTTC. Translating gives CASSSSGTEYNEQFF.

This clone was counted between two and nine times. V and J are TRBV7-9 and TRBJ2-5; no reliable D call. Germline CDR1 and CDR2: SEHNR and FQNEAQ (reference sequence). V lost 5 bases, J lost 5 bases, and 15 bases lay in between. The CDR3 loop spans 14 amino acids. Here the CDR3 reads CASSPVLARETQYF. CDR3 sequence (DNA): TGTGCCAGCAGCCCAGTTCTTGCGAGGGAGACCCAGTACTTC.

This CDR3 reads CASSASHPNTGELFF. CDR3 bases: TGTGCCAGCAGTGCTAGTCATCCGAACACCGGGGAGCTGTTTTTT. This chain links TRBV6-5 with TRBJ2-2, with D hard to call. Per the germline V gene, CDR1 is MNHEY and CDR2 is SVGAGI. The CDR3 covers 15 residues. Trimming took 5 bases from V and 0 from J, leaving 10 bases between them.

V usage is TRBV19 and J usage is TRBJ1-1; TRBD1 might be the D (5 bases). V was trimmed by 7 bases and J by 6 bases, leaving 21 bases between them. Germline loops: CDR1 LNHDA, CDR2 SQIVND (reference sequence). The CDR3 extends over 15 amino acids. CDR3 nucleotides: TGTGCCAGTACCACTGTAGGGGAGGTCGGAGCTGAAGCTTTCTTT. It specifies CASTTVGEVGAEAFF. Based on the CDR3 plus reference TRBV19 and TRBJ1-1, the full variable domain is DGGITQSPKYLFRKEGQNVTLSCEQNLNHDAMYWYRQDPGQGLRLIYYSQIVNDFQKGDIAEGYSVSREKKESFPLTVTSAQKNPTAFYLCASTTVGEVGAEAFFGQGTRLTVV.

The V gene is TRBV5-1, the J gene TRBJ2-3, with D unclear. CDR3 length: 14 amino acids. Germline values: CDR1 SGHRS, CDR2 YFSETQ. V lost 0 bases and J 3 bases, leaving 8 bases between the germline ends. CDR3 amino acids: CASSLGAWTDTQYF. The CDR3 DNA follows: TGCGCCAGCAGCTTGGGGGCATGGACAGATACGCAGTATTTT.